These 3 T cell receptor beta chains came from one sample sequenced in a study of T cell responses to AZD1222 COVID-19 vaccine. Assay: immunoSEQ multiplex PCR; the TCRdb copy retains only in-frame clones and omits some. The sample records approximately 75,000 clones, 87% being singletons. The sample consisted of peripheral blood, taken 28 days after the second AZD1222 dose. These receptors all stem from an adult who received the AZD1222 COVID-19 vaccine.

This rearrangement joins TRBV29-1 to TRBJ1-2; D not resolved. V shed 1 base and J shed 4 bases, with 7 bases lying between them. This CDR3 is built from 12 residues. Germline V CDR1 and CDR2: SQVTM, ANQGSEA. In DNA, the CDR3 is TGCAGCGTTGAAGGTTCGTTCTATGGCTACACCTTC. It translates to CSVEGSFYGYTF. Full variable domain (outside the CDR3, taken from reference TRBV29-1 and TRBJ1-2): SAVISQKPSRDICQRGTSLTIQCQVDSQVTMMFWYRQQPGQSLTLIATANQGSEATYESGFVIDKFPISRPNLTFSTLTVSNMSPEDSSIYLCSVEGSFYGYTFGSGTRLTVV.

CDR3 region: CASQRSSTDTQYF. The CDR3 DNA reads TGCGCCAGCCAAAGATCTAGCACAGATACGCAGTATTTT. The chain uses TRBV4-1 and TRBJ2-3, with D hard to call. This CDR3 region has 13 residues. The germline V gene has CDR1 MGHRA and CDR2 YSYEKL. V was cut by 8 bases and J by 0 bases, with 9 bases left in between.

This chain uses TRBV7-9 with TRBJ2-7, with a possible D match to TRBD1 (5 bases). The germline V gene has CDR1 SEHNR and CDR2 FQNEAQ (reference sequence). V lost 2 bases and J lost 2, with 13 bases in between. The CDR3 is made up of 15 amino acids. DNA of the CDR3: TGTGCCAGCAGCTTATATGACAGTGGACCCTACGAGCAGTACTTC. This codes for CASSLYDSGPYEQYF. Full variable domain (rest looked up from reference TRBV7-9 and TRBJ2-7): DTGVSQNPRHKITKRGQNVTFRCDPISEHNRLYWYRQTLGQGPEFLTYFQNEAQLEKSRLLSDRFSAERPKGSFSTLEIQRTEQGDSAMYLCASSLYDSGPYEQYFGPGTRLTVT.